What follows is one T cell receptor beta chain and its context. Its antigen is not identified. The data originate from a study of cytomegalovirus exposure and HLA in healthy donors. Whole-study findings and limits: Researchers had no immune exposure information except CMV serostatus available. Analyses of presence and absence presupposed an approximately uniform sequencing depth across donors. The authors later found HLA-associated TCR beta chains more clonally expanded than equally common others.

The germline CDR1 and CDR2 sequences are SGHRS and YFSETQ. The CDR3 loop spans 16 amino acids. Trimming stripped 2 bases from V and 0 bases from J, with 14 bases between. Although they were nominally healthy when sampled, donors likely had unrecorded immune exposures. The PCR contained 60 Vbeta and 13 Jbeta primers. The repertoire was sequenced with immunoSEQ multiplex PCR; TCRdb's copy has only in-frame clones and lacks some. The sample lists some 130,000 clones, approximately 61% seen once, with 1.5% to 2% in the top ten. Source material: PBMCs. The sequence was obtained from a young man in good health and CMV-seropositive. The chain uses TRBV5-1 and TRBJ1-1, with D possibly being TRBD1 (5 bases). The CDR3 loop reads CASSFNYPGMNTEAFF. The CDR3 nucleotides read TGCGCCAGCAGCTTCAATTACCCAGGGATGAACACTGAAGCTTTCTTT.